A selection of T cell receptor beta chains follows, all from one sample in a study of CD8 T cells in ankylosing spondylitis. TCRdb reanalysed the 5' RACE reads using MiXCR and keeps one entry per CDR3 protein. The table shows hundreds of thousands of distinct CDR3 sequences, with approximately 12% occurring only once. The source material was blood, either unsorted or a sorted T cell fraction (not recorded which). The receptor set was obtained from a male donor with ankylosing spondylitis. Both conserved end residues are part of each CDR3. Each record gives: CDR3 protein, CDR3 DNA, D gene, J gene, V gene, CDR3 length, clone size. The D gene is left open where the match is weak. The size entry is marked missing in some rows and otherwise reads once, few, many or a size class.

CSVEEYGLGSGANVLTF,TGCAGCGTTGAAGAATACGGGCTAGGCTCTGGGGCCAACGTCCTGACTTTC,NA,TRBJ2-6,TRBV29-1,17,many
CSVPPPGGGDTQYF,TGCAGTGTCCCCCCCCCGGGAGGCGGAGATACGCAGTATTTT,TRBD2,TRBJ2-3,TRBV20-1,14,few
CASSRPQGAVYEQYF,TGTGCCAGCAGTCGGCCTCAGGGGGCGGTCTACGAGCAGTACTTC,TRBD1,TRBJ2-7,TRBV28,15,NA
CASSQTSGSDEQFF,TGCGCCAGCAGCCAGACTAGCGGGAGTGATGAGCAGTTCTTC,TRBD2,TRBJ2-1,TRBV4-3,14,few
CASSPPLRGPEAFF,TGTGCCAGCAGCCCCCCCCTTAGGGGGCCAGAAGCTTTCTTT,TRBD1,TRBJ1-1,TRBV7-9,14,few
CASSFKGGPFSNTEAFF,TGTGCCAGCAGTTTCAAAGGGGGGCCATTTTCAAACACTGAAGCTTTCTTT,NA,TRBJ1-1,TRBV12-3/TRBV12-4,17,NA
CATSREGGRTKAFF,TGTGCCACCAGCAGAGAGGGGGGGCGAACTAAAGCTTTCTTT,NA,TRBJ1-1,TRBV15,14,few
CASSRKLRSYFYEQYF,TGTGCCAGTAGCCGAAAGTTGAGGTCTTACTTCTACGAGCAGTACTTC,NA,TRBJ2-7,TRBV19,16,NA
CASSPSGVLAGNEQFF,TGTGCCAGCAGTCCTAGCGGGGTATTAGCGGGAAATGAGCAGTTCTTC,TRBD2,TRBJ2-1,TRBV6-1,16,few
CASSRPGHPSGNTIYF,TGTGCCAGCTCACGACCGGGACACCCCTCTGGAAACACCATATATTTT,NA,TRBJ1-3,TRBV18,16,few
CASSYGRPNYGYTF,TGTGCCAGCAGTTACGGCAGGCCTAACTATGGCTACACCTTC,NA,TRBJ1-2,TRBV6-5,14,few
CASNAVAENTEAFF,TGTGCCAGCAACGCCGTGGCGGAGAACACTGAAGCTTTCTTT,NA,TRBJ1-1,TRBV7-9,14,few
CSAISREASEKLFF,TGCAGTGCTATTTCCAGGGAGGCTTCGGAAAAACTGTTTTTT,NA,TRBJ1-4,TRBV20-1,14,NA
CASRPSSGDSYEQYF,TGCGCCAGCAGGCCTTCTAGCGGGGATTCCTACGAGCAGTACTTC,TRBD2,TRBJ2-7,TRBV5-1,15,NA
CASSYPVTTNEKLFF,TGTGCCAGCAGTTACCCAGTTACAACTAATGAAAAACTGTTTTTT,NA,TRBJ1-4,TRBV6-5,15,few
CSVFGGRSPFYEQYF,TGCAGCGTTTTTGGTGGCAGGTCGCCCTTCTACGAGCAGTACTTC,NA,TRBJ2-7,TRBV29-1,15,few
CSAILSFGQPQHF,TGCAGTGCTATACTCAGTTTTGGTCAGCCCCAGCATTTT,NA,TRBJ1-5,TRBV20-1,13,few
CASSEYGDTFYGYTF,TGTGCCAGCAGTGAATATGGCGACACTTTCTATGGCTACACCTTC,NA,TRBJ1-2,TRBV6-1,15,few
CASSRVGGANTGELFF,TGTGCCAGCAGCCGTGTGGGGGGCGCGAACACCGGGGAGCTGTTTTTT,NA,TRBJ2-2,TRBV6-1,16,few